A single T cell receptor (beta chain) is shown here with its context. Antigen: not known. CDR1 and CDR2 (germline): WNHNN, SYGVQD (reference sequence). This CDR3 contains 14 residues. The germline V and J ends were trimmed by 5 bases and 2 bases, with 11 bases remaining between them. TCRdb's copy holds only in-frame clones and misses some; the assay was immunoSEQ multiplex PCR. The sample lists about 64,000 clones; about nine tenths were seen once. The record originates from a study of OX40 agonist ivuxolimab in advanced cancers. Study-level background: Dosing consisted of intravenous ivuxolimab at 0.01 to 10 mg/kg every 2 weeks. Dose-escalation subjects each had hepatocellular carcinoma, melanoma, renal cell or head and neck cancer. Study-level results: Clonal expansion among partial responders at 0.1-3.0 mg/kg ranked near the lowest. CD4+ and CD8+ blood T cells expanded clonally by week 6 at 0.1 to 3.0 mg/kg.

This sequence was found in an adult with an advanced solid tumor such as melanoma, head and neck, liver or kidney cancer. The source material was CD4+ or CD8+ T cells sorted from blood, sampled in a trial of the OX40 agonist ivuxolimab. The chain uses TRBV10-1 and TRBJ2-3; perhaps TRBD1 as D (5 bases). The CDR3 loop reads CASSLDTATDTQYF. CDR3 sequence (DNA): TGCGCCAGCAGTTTGGACACCGCCACAGATACGCAGTATTTT.